Shown below are 25 T cell receptor beta chains from a single sample sequenced in a study of T-cell reconstitution after alpha-beta-depleted transplantation in children. Unique molecular identifiers were used in preparing the TCRbeta library. TCRdb passed the PCR reads through MiXCR, listing each CDR3 protein once. Among around 680,000 distinct CDR3 sequences listed, roughly 15% were seen once. Specimen: PBMCs from the stem cell graft donor, collected from the stem cell graft. The receptors come from a human donor who donated a stem cell graft to a child with acute myeloid leukemia.

This sequence joins TRBV9 and TRBJ2-3, with 7 bases that match TRBD1. The J segment lost 0 bases and the V segment lost 0 bases, leaving 7 bases of the junction unmatched. Looked up from germline, CDR1 is SGDLS and CDR2 is YYNGEE. CDR3 size: 17 residues. The CDR3 DNA reads TGTGCCAGCAGCGTAGAGAGGGGCAGGGGGAGCACAGATACGCAGTATTTT. Protein product: CASSVERGRGSTDTQYF.

In its sample, this clonotype was seen a few times. CDR3 loop: CASSESDQTLRGGILTDTQYF. The CDR3 region has the DNA TGTGCCAGCAGTGAATCCGACCAGACCTTACGAGGGGGCATACTCACAGATACGCAGTATTTT. This chain joins TRBV25-1 and TRBJ2-3, with 7 bases that match TRBD1. Trimming removed 1 base from V and 2 bases from J; junction bases left unmatched: 21. Germline lookup yields CDR1 MGHDK and CDR2 SYGVNS. The CDR3 has 21 residues.

This clonotype was observed many times. This rearrangement joins TRBV7-3 to TRBJ2-7; 8 bases are a match to TRBD1. Trimming removed 0 bases from V and 2 bases from J; junction bases left unmatched: 6. The V gene's germline CDR1 is SGHTA and CDR2 FQGTGA. The CDR3 spans 16 residues. DNA for the CDR3: TGTGCCAGCAGCTTAACGGCTCAGGGGGCCACCTACGAGCAGTACTTC. This sequence encodes CASSLTAQGATYEQYF. The variable domain in full, completed from reference TRBV7-3 and TRBJ2-7, reads GAGVSQTPSNKVTEKGKYVELRCDPISGHTALYWYRQSLGQGPEFLIYFQGTGAADDSGLPNDRFFAVRPEGSVSTLKIQRTERGDSAVYLCASSLTAQGATYEQYFGPGTRLTVT.

This sequence joins TRBV5-6 and TRBJ2-7; D is perhaps TRBD1 (5 bases). CDR3 length: 13 amino acids. Germline V lookup: CDR1 SGHDT, CDR2 YYEEEE. The V end was cut by 9 bases, the J end by 0 bases, with 13 bases between. The CDR3 sequence is CAMGTGFSYEQYF. CDR3 nucleotide sequence: TGTGCCATGGGTACAGGATTCTCCTACGAGCAGTACTTC.

This clonotype was found a few times. The chain recombines TRBV12-3 or TRBV12-4 with TRBJ2-1, with D hard to call. V lost 3 bases, J lost 2 bases, and 11 bases lay in between. The CDR3 extends over 15 amino acids. The DNA for the CDR3 is TGTGCCAGCAGTTTTTCGGGTGCTGCCTACAATGAGCAGTTCTTC. Its translation is CASSFSGAAYNEQFF.

This clonotype was recorded many times. The chain uses TRBV6-1 and TRBJ2-1; D unclear. V was shortened by 0 bases and J by 6 bases, with 6 bases between the two germline ends. This CDR3 contains 13 residues. Germline lookup yields CDR1 MNHNS and CDR2 SASEGT. CDR3 sequence (DNA): TGTGCCAGCAGTGAAGCTGCGATCAATGAGCAGTTCTTC. It yields the protein CASSEAAINEQFF.

The chain is built from TRBV20-1 and TRBJ1-5; D might be TRBD1 (5 bases). The CDR3 covers 16 residues. V was pared by 1 base and J by 5 bases, with 18 bases between. In germline, CDR1 is DFQATT, CDR2 SNEGSKA (reference sequence). In DNA form, the CDR3 reads TGCAGTGCTAGAGGGACTACCGGGGGGACCTATCAGCCCCAGCATTTT. It is translated as CSARGTTGGTYQPQHF.

This clonotype has ten or more counts. The rearrangement uses TRBV7-9 and TRBJ2-7; TRBD1 agrees at 7 bases. V lost 6 bases, J lost 2 bases, and 4 bases stayed unmatched. The germline CDR1 and CDR2 sequences are SEHNR and FQNEAQ (reference sequence). The CDR3 extends over 13 amino acids. CDR3 loop: CASSLGTAYEQYF. Here the CDR3 DNA reads TGTGCCAGCAGTTTGGGGACAGCCTACGAGCAGTACTTC.

This clonotype was observed a few times. This sequence joins TRBV6-1 and TRBJ2-7; D unresolved. Germline loops: CDR1 MNHNS, CDR2 SASEGT. Trimming took off 0 bases at V and 4 bases at J, with 7 bases between the two ends. There are 13 residues in the CDR3. The CDR3 region has the DNA TGTGCCAGCAGTGAAGCCACAGTATACGAGCAGTACTTC. This translates into CASSEATVYEQYF.

About this clonotype itself: Being one base from a much bigger clone, this may be a read error. V and J are TRBV20-1 and TRBJ1-5; D is uncertain. Per germline, CDR1 DFQATT and CDR2 SNEGSKA (reference sequence). This CDR3 contains 15 residues. The V gene lost 5 bases and the J gene lost 3 bases, with 17 bases spanning the gap. The CDR3 DNA is TGCAGTGCTGCAATAATGGGAAGGGTCAATCAGCCCCAGCATTTT. Protein product: CSAAIMGRVNQPQHF.

This clonotype was seen only a few times. The rearrangement uses TRBV7-3 and TRBJ1-2, with a tentative D call TRBD1 (5 bases). This CDR3 has 14 amino acids. The V end lost 2 bases, the J end lost 8 bases, and 15 bases lay between the germline ends. Germline loops: CDR1 SGHTA, CDR2 FQGTGA. CDR3 bases: TGTGCCAGCAGCTTACCCAATCAGGGAGTAGGCTACACCTTC. It yields the protein CASSLPNQGVGYTF.

The chain recombines TRBV7-2 with TRBJ1-3; D is ambiguous. CDR3 length equals 14 residues. V gave up 5 bases and J gave up 0 bases, with 8 bases separating them. Germline values: CDR1 SGHTA, CDR2 FQGNSA. The DNA for the CDR3 is TGTGCCAGCAGCCAAAGAAGCTCTGGAAACACCATATATTTT. Translated: CASSQRSSGNTIYF.

This clonotype was seen many times. V is TRBV20-1 and J is TRBJ2-1; D possibly corresponds to TRBD1 (6 bases). Germline V lookup: CDR1 DFQATT, CDR2 SNEGSKA (reference sequence). CDR3 length: 13 amino acids. Deletions cut 3 bases from V and 9 bases from J, with 15 bases between. The CDR3 spells CSASPTGKSEQFF. The CDR3 DNA follows: TGCAGTGCTAGTCCAACAGGGAAAAGTGAGCAGTTCTTC.

This clonotype was detected ten times or more. The chain joins TRBV20-1 to TRBJ2-7; 7 positions match TRBD1. J was trimmed by 4 bases and V by 2 bases; bases with no gene match: 8. The CDR3 is 14 amino acids. Germline CDR1 and CDR2: DFQATT and SNEGSKA (reference sequence). The CDR3 bases are TGCAGTGCTAGAAAGAGGGGACAGCTATACGAGCAGTACGTC. This gives the protein CSARKRGQLYEQYV.

There are a few counts of this clonotype. This chain links TRBV13 with TRBJ1-1; the match to TRBD1 covers 8 bases. Germline CDR1 is PRHDT and CDR2 is FYEKMQ (reference sequence). The CDR3 spans 14 residues. J lost 4 bases, V lost 0 bases, and 1 base had no gene match. The CDR3 sequence is CASSLGDRATEAFF. The CDR3 bases are TGTGCCAGCAGCTTAGGGGACAGGGCCACTGAAGCTTTCTTT.

This clonotype showed up just a few times. The rearrangement uses TRBV20-1 and TRBJ2-3, with D tentatively TRBD1 or TRBD2 (5 bases each). The CDR3 covers 17 residues. The V gene's germline CDR1 is DFQATT and CDR2 SNEGSKA (reference sequence). V shed 1 base and J shed 4 bases, with 21 bases lying between them. The CDR3 nucleotides are TGCAGTGCTAGAGGGCGCCCGGGACCACAAGATCCAGATACGCAGTATTTT. Translating it yields CSARGRPGPQDPDTQYF.

V is TRBV20-1 and J is TRBJ2-6, with D hard to call. Germline CDR1 reads DFQATT; CDR2 reads SNEGSKA (reference sequence). V was pared by 5 bases and J by 0 bases, with 5 bases between. The CDR3 is made up of 13 amino acids. The CDR3 is CSAYPSGANVLTF. The DNA of the CDR3 is TGCAGTGCTTACCCCTCTGGGGCCAACGTCCTGACTTTC.

This clonotype has ten or more counts. The chain joins TRBV7-2 to TRBJ2-2; weak D call: TRBD2 (6 bases). This CDR3 is 15 amino acids long. The ends were cut back, 2 bases at V and 7 bases at J, with 14 bases in the middle. In germline, CDR1 is SGHTA, CDR2 FQGNSA. CDR3 nucleotide sequence: TGTGCCAGCAGCTTATTGGGTACCGGGGGCGGGGAGCTGTTTTTT. It codes for CASSLLGTGGGELFF.

This clonotype was observed a few times. This rearrangement joins TRBV4-1 to TRBJ1-2, with 9 bases that match TRBD1. CDR1 and CDR2 (germline): MGHRA, YSYEKL. The CDR3 extends over 16 amino acids. J gave up 4 bases and V 3 bases, and 9 bases lay outside the gene matches. CDR3 residues: CASSQATGTGIYGYTF. CDR3 DNA: TGCGCCAGCAGCCAGGCCACCGGGACAGGGATCTATGGCTACACCTTC.

At least ten counts were recorded for this clonotype. The gene calls are TRBV29-1 and TRBJ1-1, with TRBD1 as a possible D gene (6 bases). The CDR3 covers 16 residues. V shed 0 bases and J shed 9 bases, with 23 bases lying between them. CDR1 is SQVTM and CDR2 is ANQGSEA in the germline V gene. DNA for the CDR3: TGCAGCGTTGAAGAAGGGCAGGGGCCGATACTTGTTCAAGCTTTCTTT. It specifies CSVEEGQGPILVQAFF.

This clonotype showed up just a few times. This chain connects TRBV20-1 to TRBJ2-5, with 7 bases aligning to TRBD2. The germline CDR1 and CDR2 sequences are DFQATT and SNEGSKA (reference sequence). The CDR3 has 13 amino acids. Trimming removed 3 bases from V and 5 bases from J; junction bases left unmatched: 6. DNA for the CDR3: TGCAGTGCTAGCGGCGGGGGATGGGAGACCCAGTACTTC. This codes for CSASGGGWETQYF.

The V call is TRBV20-1, the J call TRBJ1-2; no definite D call. CDR1 is DFQATT, CDR2 SNEGSKA, per germline (reference sequence). The CDR3 contains 12 residues. V shed 6 bases and J shed 6 bases, with 14 bases lying between them. The CDR3 is CSANVRTDGYTF. CDR3 nucleotides: TGCAGTGCCAACGTTAGGACCGATGGCTACACCTTC.

This clonotype showed up many times. V gene TRBV10-3 combines with J gene TRBJ2-3; weak D call: TRBD1 (6 bases). Trimming shortened V by 3 bases and J by 5 bases, and 18 bases separated the two germline ends. This CDR3 has 16 residues. Germline CDR1 and CDR2: ENHRY and SYGVKD. The CDR3 nucleotides read TGTGCCATCAGTGATGGTATGGGGGCCGAAATAGATACGCAGTATTTT. This gives the protein CAISDGMGAEIDTQYF.

Comments on this clonotype: A much larger clone lies a single base off, so this may be a read error. The chain recombines TRBV20-1 with TRBJ2-6; no clear D. Germline V lookup: CDR1 DFQATT, CDR2 SNEGSKA (reference sequence). This CDR3 has 12 residues. With 6 bases removed from V and 5 bases from J, the gap between germline ends came to 8 bases. CDR3 nucleotides: TGCAGTGCGAGGAAATGGGCCAACGTCCTGACTTTC. It is translated as CSARKWANVLTF.

This clonotype showed up just a few times. The chain couples TRBV7-2 to TRBJ2-1; D is unresolved. V was clipped by 3 bases and J by 13 bases, with 16 bases between them. Germline CDR1 SGHTA, CDR2 FQGNSA. The CDR3 loop spans 13 amino acids. This CDR3 is CASSLWQQNSQFF. The CDR3 DNA reads as TGTGCCAGCAGCTTGTGGCAGCAAAACTCCCAGTTCTTC.